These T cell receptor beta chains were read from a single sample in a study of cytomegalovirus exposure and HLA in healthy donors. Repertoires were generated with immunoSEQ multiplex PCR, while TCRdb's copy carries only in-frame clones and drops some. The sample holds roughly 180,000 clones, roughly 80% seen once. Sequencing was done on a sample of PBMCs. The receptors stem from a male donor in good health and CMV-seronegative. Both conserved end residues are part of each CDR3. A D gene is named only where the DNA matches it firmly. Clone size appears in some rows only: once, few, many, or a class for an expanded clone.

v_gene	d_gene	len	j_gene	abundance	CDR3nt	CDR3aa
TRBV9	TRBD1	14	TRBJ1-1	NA	TGTGCCAGCAGCGTAGGGACAGGGCTGGCTGAAGCTTTCTTT	CASSVGTGLAEAFF
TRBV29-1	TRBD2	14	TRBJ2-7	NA	TGCAGCGCGATGACTAGCGGAATATTCTACGAGCAGTACTTC	CSAMTSGIFYEQYF
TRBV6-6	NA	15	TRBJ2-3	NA	TGTGCCAGCAGTTCCGTAGCGGACAGCACAGATACGCAGTATTTT	CASSSVADSTDTQYF
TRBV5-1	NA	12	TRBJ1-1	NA	TGCGCCAGCAGCTTGAAGGGGCTTGAAGCTTTCTTT	CASSLKGLEAFF
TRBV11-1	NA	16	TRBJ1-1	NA	TGTGCCAGCAGCTTATTCCCAGCGGCCGGGGACACTGAAGCTTTCTTT	CASSLFPAAGDTEAFF
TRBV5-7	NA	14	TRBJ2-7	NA	TGTGCCAGCAGCTCTGACTGGAGCTCCTACGAGCAGTACTTC	CASSSDWSSYEQYF
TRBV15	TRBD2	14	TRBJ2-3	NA	TGTGCCACCCAGGGCGGGGGGGCTGAAGATACGCAGTATTTT	CATQGGGAEDTQYF
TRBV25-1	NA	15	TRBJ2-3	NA	TGTGCCAGCAGTGAGGCCAGGTTTGGCACAGATACGCAGTATTTT	CASSEARFGTDTQYF
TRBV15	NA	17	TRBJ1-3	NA	TGTGCCACCAGCAGAGCCGACCAGGGGACCTCTGGAAACACCATATATTTT	CATSRADQGTSGNTIYF
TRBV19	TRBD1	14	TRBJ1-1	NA	TGTGCCAGTAGCGACAGGGGACTGAACACTGAAGCTTTCTTT	CASSDRGLNTEAFF
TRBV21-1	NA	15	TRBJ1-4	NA	TGTGCCAGCAGCCCCTTTCAGGGGAAGAGTGAAAAACTGTTTTTT	CASSPFQGKSEKLFF
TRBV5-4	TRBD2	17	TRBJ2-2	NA	TGTGCCAGCAGCTCGCAGAGAGCTAGCGGGAGTTCCGGGGAGCTGTTTTTT	CASSSQRASGSSGELFF
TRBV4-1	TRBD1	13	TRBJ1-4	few	TGCGCCAGCAGCCCAGGGGGAGGAGAAAAACTGTTTTTT	CASSPGGGEKLFF
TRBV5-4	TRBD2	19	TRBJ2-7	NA	TGTGCCAGCAGCTTGGCCGCCGGACTAGCGGGTCTCTCAGCGGGGGAGCAGTACTTC	CASSLAAGLAGLSAGEQYF
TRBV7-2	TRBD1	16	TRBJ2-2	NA	TGTGCCAGCAGCTTAGAACGAGACAGGGGGGCCGGGGAGCTGTTTTTT	CASSLERDRGAGELFF
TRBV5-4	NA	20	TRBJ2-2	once	TGTGCCAGCAGCTCCACGGTTCTAGTAACCGGGACACCTCCCCCCGGGGAGCTGTTTTTT	CASSSTVLVTGTPPPGELFF
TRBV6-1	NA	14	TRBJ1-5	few	TGTGCCAGCAGTGAAGAATTGAGTATTCGGCCCCAGCATTTT	CASSEELSIRPQHF
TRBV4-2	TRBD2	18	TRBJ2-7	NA	TGTGCCAGCAGCCAAGAGAATAGCGGGAGGTTTTTCTCCTACGAGCAGTACTTC	CASSQENSGRFFSYEQYF
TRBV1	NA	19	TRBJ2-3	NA	TGCACCAGCAGCCAAGAAACCCCTTGTGCGGGGGCCTTCACAGATACGCAGTATTTT	CTSSQETPCAGAFTDTQYF
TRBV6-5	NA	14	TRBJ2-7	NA	TGTGCCAGCAGTGAAGGGATCCAGGGCCACGAGCAGTACTTC	CASSEGIQGHEQYF
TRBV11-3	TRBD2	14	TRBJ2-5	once	TGTGCCAGCAGCCCGCGGGGGGCCCAAGAGACCCAGTACTTC	CASSPRGAQETQYF
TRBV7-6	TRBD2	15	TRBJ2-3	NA	TGTGCCAGCAGCTTATGGACTAGCGGCACAGATACGCAGTATTTT	CASSLWTSGTDTQYF
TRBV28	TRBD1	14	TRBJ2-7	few	TGTGCCAGCGAGCCCGGGACAGGGGTGTACGAGCAGTACTTC	CASEPGTGVYEQYF
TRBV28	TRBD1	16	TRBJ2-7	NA	TGTGCCAGCAGTGCGACGTCGGACAGGGGGAGCTACGAGCAGTACTTC	CASSATSDRGSYEQYF
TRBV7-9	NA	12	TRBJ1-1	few	TGTGCCAGCAGCTTAGGGGCTACTGAAGCTTTCTTT	CASSLGATEAFF
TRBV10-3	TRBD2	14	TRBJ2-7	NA	TGTGCCATCAGTTGGACTAGCGGGACGGGCGAGCAGTACTTC	CAISWTSGTGEQYF
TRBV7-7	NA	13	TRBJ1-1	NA	TGTGCTAGCAGCTTACATCCGGACACTGAAGCTTTCTTT	CASSLHPDTEAFF
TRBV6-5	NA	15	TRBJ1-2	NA	TGTGCCAGCAGTCTCGGGTTCCAGGGCTACTATGGCTACACCTTC	CASSLGFQGYYGYTF
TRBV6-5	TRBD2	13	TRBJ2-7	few	TGTGCTTCCGGGGGAGGGAGTGCCTACGAGCAGTACTTC	CASGGGSAYEQYF
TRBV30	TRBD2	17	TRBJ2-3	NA	TGTGCCTGGAGTGCCAATAGACTAGCGGGGGTGCCGGATACGCAGTATTTT	CAWSANRLAGVPDTQYF
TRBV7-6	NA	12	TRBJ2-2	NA	TGTGCCAGCAGCCGATCTAAACTGGAGCTGTTTTTT	CASSRSKLELFF
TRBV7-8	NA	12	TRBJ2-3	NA	TGTGCCAGCAGCCCCGGACTAGATACGCAGTATTTT	CASSPGLDTQYF
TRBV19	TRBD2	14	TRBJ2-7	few	TGTGCCAGTAGTACGGGGGGGAACTCCTACGAGCAGTACTTC	CASSTGGNSYEQYF
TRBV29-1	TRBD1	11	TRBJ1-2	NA	TGCAGCGTCGGGACAGACGGAAGCTACACCTTC	CSVGTDGSYTF
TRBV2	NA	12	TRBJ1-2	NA	TGTGCCAGCAGTGAAGGGCGGGGCGGGGGCACCTTC	CASSEGRGGGTF
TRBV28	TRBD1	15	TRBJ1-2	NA	TGTGCCAGCAGTTTACCCGGGACAGCTCTCTATGGCTACACCTTC	CASSLPGTALYGYTF
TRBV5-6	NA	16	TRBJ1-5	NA	TGTGCCAGCAGCTTGTGGGGAGGGGGTACTTGGCAGCCCCAGCATTTT	CASSLWGGGTWQPQHF
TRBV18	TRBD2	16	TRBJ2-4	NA	TGTGCCAGCTCCGGGACTAGCGGGAGTTCCAAAAACATTCAGTACTTC	CASSGTSGSSKNIQYF
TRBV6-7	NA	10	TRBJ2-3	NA	TGTGCCAGCGAGACAGATACGCAGTATTTT	CASETDTQYF
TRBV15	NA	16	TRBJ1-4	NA	TGTGCCACCAGCAGAGATATCGGAGGGGCGCAAGAAAAACTGTTTTTT	CATSRDIGGAQEKLFF
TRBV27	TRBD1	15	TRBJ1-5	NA	TGTGCCAGCAGTTCCGGGACAGGGGGATGGCAGCCCCAGCATTTT	CASSSGTGGWQPQHF
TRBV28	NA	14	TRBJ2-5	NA	TGTGCCAGCAGTTTAGGGAGGTATCTGGAGACCCAGTACTTC	CASSLGRYLETQYF
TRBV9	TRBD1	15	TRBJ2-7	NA	TGTGCCAGCAGCGTACTAGGGCGGGACAGGGACGAGCAGTACTTC	CASSVLGRDRDEQYF
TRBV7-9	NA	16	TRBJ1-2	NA	TGTGCCAGCAGCTCCGAAGGCGTACTAACGAATCAGGGCTACACCTTC	CASSSEGVLTNQGYTF
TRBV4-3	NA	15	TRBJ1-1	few	TGCGCCAGCAGCCAGAGGTTGGAGGGCAACACTGAAGCTTTCTTT	CASSQRLEGNTEAFF
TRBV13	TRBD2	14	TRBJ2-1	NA	TGTGCCAGCAGCCGTAGCGGGAGGGCCGGTGAGCAGTTCTTC	CASSRSGRAGEQFF
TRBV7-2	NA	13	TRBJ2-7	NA	TGTGCCAGCAGCTTAGCAGCAACCTACGAGCAGTACTTC	CASSLAATYEQYF
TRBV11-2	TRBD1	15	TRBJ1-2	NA	TGTGCCAGCAGCTTAGGGGTGGGGACAGGAGGAATTCACACCTTC	CASSLGVGTGGIHTF
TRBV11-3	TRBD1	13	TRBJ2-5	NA	TGTGCCAGTCAGGACAGGGGGCGAGAGACCCAGTACTTC	CASQDRGRETQYF
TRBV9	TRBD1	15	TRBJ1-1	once	TGTGCCAGCAGCTCAAAGTACCAGGGGGGCACTGAAGCTTTCTTT	CASSSKYQGGTEAFF
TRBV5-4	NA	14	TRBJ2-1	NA	TGTGCCAGCAGCTCGGCGGGAAGTGGAAATGAGCAGTTCTTC	CASSSAGSGNEQFF
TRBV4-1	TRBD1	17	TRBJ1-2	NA	TGCGCCAGCAGCCGACCCGGGGACAGGGCGGCTAACTATGGCTACCCCTTC	CASSRPGDRAANYGYPF
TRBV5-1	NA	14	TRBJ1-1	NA	TGCGCCAGCAGCTCCCAGGGAGGGAACACTGAAGCTTTCTTT	CASSSQGGNTEAFF
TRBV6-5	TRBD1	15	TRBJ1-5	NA	TGTGCCAGCAGCCGAACCAGGACAGGGACTCAGCCCCAGCATTTT	CASSRTRTGTQPQHF
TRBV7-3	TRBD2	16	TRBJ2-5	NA	TGTGCCAGCAGCCCCTCGGGACTAGCGGGGGAAGAGACCCAGTACTTC	CASSPSGLAGEETQYF
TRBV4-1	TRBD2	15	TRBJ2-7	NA	TGCGCCAGCAGCCAAGCGGGCGGGGGACCCTACGAGCAGTACTTC	CASSQAGGGPYEQYF